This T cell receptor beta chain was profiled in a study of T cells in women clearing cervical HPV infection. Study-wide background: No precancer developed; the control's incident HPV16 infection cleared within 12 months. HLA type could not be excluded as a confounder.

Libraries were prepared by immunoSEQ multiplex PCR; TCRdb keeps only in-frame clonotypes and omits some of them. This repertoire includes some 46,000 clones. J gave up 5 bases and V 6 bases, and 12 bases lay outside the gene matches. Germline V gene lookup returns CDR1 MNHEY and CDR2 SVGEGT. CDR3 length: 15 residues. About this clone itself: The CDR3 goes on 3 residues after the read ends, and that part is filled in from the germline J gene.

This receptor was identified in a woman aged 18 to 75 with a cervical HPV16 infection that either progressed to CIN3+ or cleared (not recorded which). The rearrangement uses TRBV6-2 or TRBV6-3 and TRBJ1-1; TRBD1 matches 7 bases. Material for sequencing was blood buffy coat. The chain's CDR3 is CASSPRTGVMTEAFF. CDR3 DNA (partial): TGTGCCAGCAGCCCTCGGACAGGAGTTATGACTGAA.